There are many counts of the clone carrying this T cell receptor (beta chain). Its target is not known. The sample originates from a study of human T cells and chemical hapten exposure. Study-level points and caveats: Expanded TCR sets contained significantly more large CDR3 similarity clusters than controls.

V gave up 4 bases and J gave up 8 bases, with 14 bases separating them. From germline, CDR1 is DFQATT and CDR2 SNEGSKA (reference sequence). This CDR3 contains 12 residues. Time point described: patch test 2, 6 weeks after DPC sensitization. Treatment noted: therapeutic diphenylcyclopropenone sensitization with weekly scalp DPC. Alopecia patients, 18 to 70 years old and DPC-suitable, served as donors. Library preparation tagged each individual cDNA molecule with a unique molecular identifier. Original processing notes: Between roughly 20,000 and 700,000 TCRs appeared in each sample, and the median stood at roughly 100,000. TCRdb called the RACE reads again in MiXCR, with one record for every CDR3 protein. The V and J calls, along with clone size, are taken from TCRdb and not from the paper's own processing. This sample has some 150,000 distinct CDR3 sequences, with 12% found just once.

The input for sequencing was whole blood, taken in connection with sensitization to the hapten diphenylcyclopropenone (DPC). This clonotype was sampled from a woman between 45 and 60 years old with alopecia areata. Some clones in this sample may be carry-over from other donors' samples. This chain links TRBV20-1 with TRBJ1-1; D remains ambiguous. The CDR3 DNA is TGCAGTGCTAAGAGAGGACGGTCGGAAGCTTTCTTT. Translating it yields CSAKRGRSEAFF.